One sample yielded the 12 T cell receptor beta chains listed below, sequenced in a study of low-dose radiotherapy and immunotherapy resistance in tumors. Documented time point: after trial treatment. Treatment: LDRT plus nivolumab, ipilimumab, low-dose cyclophosphamide and aspirin (RACIN trial). TRAV- and TRBV-specific primers, spanning alpha and beta chains, primed first-strand cDNA. TCRs underwent approximately 20 PCR cycles of amplification with a constant-region primer and V-primer adapter. Using its own MiXCR run on the reads, TCRdb lists one record per CDR3 protein. The table has 95,000 to 100,000 distinct CDR3 sequences, roughly 20% seen once. Sequencing was performed on PBMCs, taken after low-dose radiotherapy plus immunotherapy. The receptor set was obtained from a male donor with prostate cancer.

Points on this clonotype: This sequence is one base from a far larger clone and is likely a read error. The J gene is TRBJ1-2, the V gene TRBV6-5, with D tentatively TRBD1 (5 bases). V dropped 7 bases and J dropped 0 bases, with 12 bases sitting between them. In germline, CDR1 is MNHEY, CDR2 SVGAGI. This CDR3 has 14 residues. CDR3 nucleotides: TGTGCCAGCAAGGAAGAAGGGGCTAACTATGGCTACACCTTC. Translated, it gives CASKEEGANYGYTF.

This clonotype was counted at least ten times. The V gene is TRBV7-8, the J gene TRBJ2-2, with 12 bases fitting TRBD1. V lost 5 bases, J lost 5 bases, and 6 bases stayed unmatched. CDR3 length equals 16 residues. CDR1 and CDR2 from the germline V gene are SGHVS and FQNEAQ. The DNA of the CDR3 is TGTGCCAGCAGCGGCTGGGACAGGGGGCGGACCGGGGAGCTGTTTTTT. Its protein is CASSGWDRGRTGELFF.

This clonotype occurred many times. The rearrangement links TRBV4-1 to TRBJ2-1, with 11 bases matching TRBD2. The CDR3 runs 17 residues. V dropped 1 base and J dropped 3; count of bases not matched to a gene: 5. CDR1 and CDR2 from the germline V gene are MGHRA and YSYEKL. CDR3 sequence reads: CASSQGPSGGFYNEQFF. As DNA, the CDR3 is TGCGCCAGCAGCCAAGGCCCTAGCGGGGGGTTCTACAATGAGCAGTTCTTC.

At least ten counts were recorded for this clonotype. Written as DNA, the CDR3 is TGTGCCAGCAGTTTGGGCGACTGGGACACTGAAGCTTTCTTT. It is translated as CASSLGDWDTEAFF. The rearrangement joins TRBV12-3 or TRBV12-4 to TRBJ1-1; D gene uncertain. V was pared by 3 bases and J by 3 bases, with 11 bases between. The CDR3 loop spans 14 amino acids.

This clonotype has more than one count but fewer than ten. The gene calls are TRBV1 and TRBJ1-5; TRBD1 reflects the table's D call only, with no check against the DNA. TRBV1 is classified as a pseudogene. CDR3 size: 17 residues. For the CDR3, the DNA is TGCACCAGCAGCCAAGATCGACCGGGCATACAAAATCAGCCCCAGCATTTT. Protein product: CTSSQDRPGIQNQPQHF.

This clonotype was picked up many times. The CDR3 protein is CASSLVKDTEAFF. The CDR3 DNA is TGTGCCAGCAGTTTAGTAAAAGACACTGAAGCTTTCTTT. V is TRBV27 and J is TRBJ1-1; D uncertain. V lost 2 bases to trimming and J lost 3 bases, with 7 bases between them. Germline-derived CDR1 and CDR2 are MNHEY and SMNVEV (reference sequence). The CDR3 totals 13 residues.

At least ten counts were recorded for this clonotype. The V gene is TRBV6-2 or TRBV6-3, the J gene TRBJ2-7, with D tentatively TRBD1 or TRBD2 (6 bases each). The CDR3 loop spans 15 amino acids. V was cut by 6 bases and J by 0 bases, with 15 bases left in between. CDR1 MNHEY and CDR2 SVGEGT come from the germline V gene. CDR3 DNA sequence: TGTGCCAGCAGCAAAACGGGGGCAACCTCCTACGAGCAGTACTTC. Translation: CASSKTGATSYEQYF.

This clonotype has a count of ten or more. The CDR3 sequence: CASSGDRGNTIYF. Here the CDR3 DNA reads TGCGCCAGCAGCGGGGACAGGGGGAACACCATATATTTT. V gene TRBV5-1 combines with J gene TRBJ1-3; TRBD1 matches 11 bases. The trim removed 4 bases at V and 7 bases at J, leaving 1 base unmatched. The CDR3 length is 13 residues. Germline V gene sequence: CDR1 SGHRS, CDR2 YFSETQ.

This clonotype was detected many times. The chain is built from TRBV14 and TRBJ2-1, with 9 bases lining up with TRBD2. Germline CDR1 and CDR2: SGHDN and FVKESK. The CDR3 length is 16 residues. J was trimmed by 8 bases and V by 3 bases; bases with no gene match: 11. The CDR3 loop reads CASSQLGFQRGDEQFF. CDR3 DNA sequence: TGTGCCAGCAGCCAGTTAGGCTTCCAGCGGGGGGATGAGCAGTTCTTC. Variable domain in full (rest from reference TRBV14 and TRBJ2-1): EAGVTQFPSHSVIEKGQTVTLRCDPISGHDNLYWYRRVMGKEIKFLLHFVKESKQDESGMPNNRFLAERTGGTYSTLKVQPAELEDSGVYFCASSQLGFQRGDEQFFGPGTRLTVL.

The chain is built from TRBV4-1 and TRBJ2-6; the D gene is possibly TRBD1 (6 bases). Germline CDR1 reads MGHRA; CDR2 reads YSYEKL. The ends were cut back, 3 bases at V and 4 bases at J, with 13 bases in the middle. This CDR3 is 16 amino acids long. CDR3 protein: CASSHRTGSGANVLTF. The DNA of the CDR3 is TGCGCCAGCAGCCACAGAACAGGGTCCGGGGCCAACGTCCTGACTTTC.

V is TRBV27 and J is TRBJ2-7; weak D call: TRBD2 (7 bases). The germline gives CDR1 MNHEY, CDR2 SMNVEV (reference sequence). The CDR3 covers 15 residues. With 3 bases removed from V and 4 bases from J, the gap between germline ends came to 16 bases. Written as DNA, the CDR3 is TGTGCCAGCAGTTTCGGGGGGCGGGGGAGTTACGAGCAGTACTTC. This codes for CASSFGGRGSYEQYF.

The chain joins TRBV27 to TRBJ2-7; TRBD1 or TRBD2 may be the D gene (5 bases each). Germline values: CDR1 MNHEY, CDR2 SMNVEV (reference sequence). There are 15 residues in the CDR3. Trimming cost V 3 bases and J 0 bases, with 12 bases left between them. CDR3 sequence: CASSFPPGTSYEQYF. The CDR3 nucleotides are TGTGCCAGCAGTTTCCCACCAGGGACCTCCTACGAGCAGTACTTC.